Reported below is one T cell receptor beta chain. The record originates from a study of blood T cell repertoires in COVID-19. This CDR3 comprises 14 residues. V was clipped by 5 bases and J by 8 bases, with 15 bases between them. From germline, CDR1 is LNHDA and CDR2 SQIVND (reference sequence). Cohorts were based on clinical histories the participants reported. The data were produced by immunoSEQ multiplex PCR, yet TCRdb's version contains in-frame clones alone and is incomplete. The sample lists 210,000 or so clones; more than 70% were seen once. This receptor was taken from a man between 25 and 39 years old with acute COVID-19. The rearrangement joins TRBV19 to TRBJ1-4; a possible D gene is TRBD1 (6 bases). The sample comprised PBMCs or T cells enriched from blood (not recorded which). The CDR3 DNA follows: TGTGCCAGTAGTCAGATAACAGGGACCGAAAAACTGTTTTTT. Translating it yields CASSQITGTEKLFF.